Sequencing of this T cell receptor beta chain was carried out in a study of cytomegalovirus exposure and HLA in healthy donors. Study-wide results and caveats: High sensitivity and specificity were reportedly achieved when the classifier diagnosed cytomegalovirus status. Prediction of most subjects' HLA-A and HLA-B alleles by TCR beta sequences was reportedly accurate. Some V segments, TRBV6-2 and TRBV6-3 among them, were indistinguishable and were therefore excluded.

Use of 60 Vbeta and 13 Jbeta primers characterized the PCR. Some clones are missing from TCRdb's copy, which holds only in-frame ones; the method was immunoSEQ multiplex PCR. The sample has fewer than 130,000 clones, roughly 85% seen once; the top ten hold around 3%. About this clone itself: Its antigen is undetermined.

Per the germline V gene, CDR1 is SNHLY and CDR2 is FYNNEI. V was clipped by 6 bases and J by 11 bases; unmatched bases: 6. CDR3 length: 13 amino acids. Among the donors, all were healthy bone marrow donors. The chain combines TRBV2 with TRBJ1-6, with 8 bases that match TRBD1. Source material: PBMCs. The TCR originated in a woman aged 40 to 50 in good health and CMV-seronegative. This chain's CDR3 is CASSPRDRTPLHF. Written as DNA, the CDR3 is TGTGCCAGCAGCCCGAGGGACAGGACACCCCTCCACTTT.